Listed here are 25 T cell receptor beta chains from one sample, sequenced in a study of T cell responses to AZD1222 COVID-19 vaccine. Libraries were prepared by immunoSEQ multiplex PCR; TCRdb keeps only in-frame clonotypes and omits some of them. This table holds 100,000 to 150,000 clones, approximately 83% found once. Sequences were derived from peripheral blood, sampled on day 0 of AZD1222 vaccination. The receptors originated from an adult in good health.

The CDR3 DNA follows: TGTGCCAGCAGCTCCGACTCTAGCGGGAGGGTTCAGTTCTTC. Residues: CASSSDSSGRVQFF. V gene TRBV7-3 combines with J gene TRBJ2-1; 12 nucleotides match TRBD2. Germline loops: CDR1 SGHTA, CDR2 FQGTGA. Trimming cost V 4 bases and J 13 bases; bases outside gene matches: 8. The CDR3 runs 14 residues. Filled out from reference TRBV7-3 and TRBJ2-1, the complete variable domain reads GAGVSQTPSNKVTEKGKYVELRCDPISGHTALYWYRQSLGQGPEFLIYFQGTGAADDSGLPNDRFFAVRPEGSVSTLKIQRTERGDSAVYLCASSSDSSGRVQFFGPGTRLTVL.

V gene TRBV9 combines with J gene TRBJ2-7; 7 bases match TRBD2. Germline V gives CDR1 SGDLS, CDR2 YYNGEE. With V trimmed by 4 bases and J by 6 bases, 7 bases remained unmatched. The CDR3 covers 13 residues. CDR3 DNA sequence: TGTGCCAGCAGCCCACGGACTAGTCGCGAGCAGTACTTC. The encoded protein is CASSPRTSREQYF.

This chain connects TRBV9 to TRBJ1-2, with D maybe TRBD1 (6 bases). Trimming stripped 0 bases from V and 2 bases from J, with 14 bases between. CDR3 size: 16 residues. Germline V gene lookup returns CDR1 SGDLS and CDR2 YYNGEE. The CDR3 DNA sequence: TGTGCCAGCAGCGTAGACAGGGTAAAGGGGAACTATGGCTACACCTTC. Amino acids: CASSVDRVKGNYGYTF.

This chain links TRBV24-1 with TRBJ1-5; TRBD1 might be the D (6 bases). The germline V gene has CDR1 KGHDR and CDR2 SFDVKD. CDR3 length: 13 amino acids. V was shortened by 4 bases and J by 5 bases, with 8 bases between the two germline ends. Written as DNA, the CDR3 is TGTGCCACCAGTGAGGGACACTATCAGCCCCAGCATTTT. Its translation: CATSEGHYQPQHF.

The chain joins TRBV13 to TRBJ2-7; possibly TRBD1 or TRBD2 for D (5 bases each). CDR3 size: 18 residues. CDR1 is PRHDT and CDR2 is FYEKMQ in the germline V gene (reference sequence). V was cut by 1 base and J by 0 bases, with 19 bases left in between. CDR3: CASSLEGMRALSSYEQYF. The CDR3 DNA sequence: TGTGCCAGCAGCTTAGAGGGGATGCGGGCCTTGAGCTCCTACGAGCAGTACTTC.

The genes are TRBV27 and TRBJ2-7, with TRBD1 as a possible D gene (5 bases). The CDR3 spans 15 residues. V shed 4 bases and J shed 0 bases, with 13 bases lying between them. Germline assignment: CDR1 MNHEY and CDR2 SMNVEV (reference sequence). This CDR3 is CASSWGGEVSYEQYF. The CDR3 DNA sequence: TGTGCCAGCAGTTGGGGCGGCGAAGTCTCCTACGAGCAGTACTTC.

The CDR3 is CASSLRGAFGNTIYF. The CDR3 region has the DNA TGTGCCAGCAGCTTACGGGGCGCTTTTGGAAACACCATATATTTT. The genes are TRBV7-8 and TRBJ1-3, with D perhaps matching TRBD1 (5 bases). With 2 bases removed from V and 3 bases from J, the gap between germline ends came to 11 bases. CDR1 and CDR2 (germline): SGHVS, FQNEAQ. The CDR3 contains 15 residues.

This clone was seen a single time. The chain has TRBV11-1 and TRBJ2-7; D might be TRBD2 (5 bases). The CDR3 runs 13 residues. V lost 4 bases and J 4 bases, leaving 11 bases between the germline ends. CDR1 and CDR2 (germline): SGHAT, FQDESV (reference sequence). The chain's CDR3 is CASSWAGLYEQYF. The CDR3 bases are TGTGCCAGCAGCTGGGCGGGCCTATACGAGCAGTACTTC.

J is TRBJ1-1 and V is TRBV30; D perhaps matches TRBD1 (6 bases). This CDR3 is 14 amino acids long. Germline assignment: CDR1 GTSNPN and CDR2 SVGIG (reference sequence). The germline V and J ends were trimmed by 4 bases and 1 base, with 13 bases remaining between them. The CDR3, as DNA: TGTGCCTGGAACAAACAGGGCGGGAACACTGAAGCTTTCTTT. It encodes CAWNKQGGNTEAFF.

This clone was seen only once. V is TRBV11-2 and J is TRBJ2-7; no clear D. The CDR3 is 12 residues long. V was trimmed by 5 bases and J by 2 bases, leaving 7 bases between them. Germline assignment: CDR1 SGHAT and CDR2 FQNNGV. CDR3 in amino acids: CASSGVAYEQYF. Here the CDR3 DNA reads TGTGCCAGCAGCGGAGTAGCCTACGAGCAGTACTTC.

The chain joins TRBV7-2 to TRBJ2-1, with 8 bases that match TRBD1. CDR1 is SGHTA, CDR2 FQGNSA, per germline. V lost 4 bases to trimming and J lost 7 bases; unmatched junction nucleotides: 9. The CDR3 covers 15 residues. CDR3 amino acids: CASSSRRTGQNEQFF. CDR3 DNA sequence: TGTGCCAGCAGCTCTCGGCGGACAGGGCAGAATGAGCAGTTCTTC.

The chain has TRBV15 and TRBJ2-7, with D perhaps matching TRBD1 or TRBD2 (5 bases each). This CDR3 spans 14 amino acids. The germline V gene has CDR1 LNHNV and CDR2 YYDKDF (reference sequence). V lost 6 bases, J lost 4 bases, and 16 bases lay in between. As DNA, the CDR3 is TGTGCCACCAGAGCCAAAGGGGACCTGTACGAGCAGTACTTC. This sequence encodes CATRAKGDLYEQYF.

V is TRBV6-5 and J is TRBJ2-7, with a weak D call TRBD1 (6 bases). Per germline, CDR1 MNHEY and CDR2 SVGAGI. Deletions cut 0 bases from V and 4 bases from J, with 10 bases between. CDR3 length equals 14 residues. CDR3 in amino acids: CASSYSRTAYEQYF. Here the CDR3 DNA reads TGTGCCAGCAGTTACTCGAGGACAGCGTACGAGCAGTACTTC.

For the CDR3, the DNA is TGTGCCTGGAGTGGCAAGGGGGGCTCCTACGAGCAGTACTTC. Encoded protein: CAWSGKGGSYEQYF. The genes are TRBV30 and TRBJ2-7; D tentatively reads TRBD1 or TRBD2 (6 bases each). Trimming shortened V by 1 base and J by 0 bases, and 10 bases separated the two germline ends. Germline CDR1 is GTSNPN and CDR2 is SVGIG (reference sequence). This CDR3 has 14 amino acids.

The chain carries TRBV9 and TRBJ1-1; TRBD1 aligns across 7 bases. V shed 4 bases and J 4 bases; nucleotides not matched to a gene: 10. Germline V gene lookup returns CDR1 SGDLS and CDR2 YYNGEE. The CDR3 loop spans 15 amino acids. CDR3: CASSSPGGTVTEAFF. The CDR3 DNA reads TGTGCCAGCAGCTCCCCTGGTGGGACAGTCACTGAAGCTTTCTTT.

The chain uses TRBV6-4 and TRBJ2-4; D is unclear. This CDR3 has 14 residues. In germline, CDR1 is MRHNA, CDR2 SNTAGT. Trimming removed 4 bases from V and 0 bases from J, with 7 bases in between. The DNA of the CDR3 is TGTGCCAGCAGTGCGGATAGAGCCAAAAACATTCAGTACTTC. This sequence encodes CASSADRAKNIQYF.

The chain has TRBV6-6 and TRBJ2-1; 9 positions match TRBD1. CDR1 and CDR2 (germline): MNHNY, SVGAGI (reference sequence). V lost 5 bases to trimming and J lost 8 bases; unmatched junction nucleotides: 10. CDR3 length: 15 residues. CDR3 in amino acids: CASSLFTGGRYEQFF. In nucleotides, the CDR3 is TGTGCCAGCAGTCTATTTACAGGGGGCAGGTATGAGCAGTTCTTC.

The chain is built from TRBV11-3 and TRBJ1-1, with D hard to call. This CDR3 contains 13 residues. The germline V and J ends were trimmed by 5 bases and 1 base, with 8 bases remaining between them. From germline, CDR1 is SGHNT and CDR2 YENEEA. The CDR3 region has the DNA TGTGCCAGCAGCCTTGGATCGAACACTGAAGCTTTCTTT. Translation gives CASSLGSNTEAFF. Together with reference TRBV11-3 and TRBJ1-1, the CDR3 gives the full variable domain: EAGVVQSPRYKIIEKKQPVAFWCNPISGHNTLYWYLQNLGQGPELLIRYENEEAVDDSQLPKDRFSAERLKGVDSTLKIQPAELGDSAVYLCASSLGSNTEAFFGQGTRLTVV.

V gene TRBV6-4 combines with J gene TRBJ2-1, with D perhaps matching TRBD1 (5 bases). This CDR3 comprises 15 residues. The germline gives CDR1 MRHNA, CDR2 SNTAGT. The germline V and J ends were trimmed by 10 bases and 5 bases, with 21 bases remaining between them. CDR3 bases: TGTGCCACAGGGCAGGGCCTTTCTTTTAACAATGAGCAGTTCTTC. Translating it yields CATGQGLSFNNEQFF.

V and J are TRBV19 and TRBJ1-4, with D possibly TRBD1 on 5 matching bases. Germline V lookup: CDR1 LNHDA, CDR2 SQIVND (reference sequence). CDR3 length: 13 amino acids. Trimming shortened V by 7 bases and J by 3 bases, and 9 bases separated the two germline ends. The CDR3 sequence: CASKGVANEKLFF. CDR3 in DNA: TGTGCCAGTAAAGGGGTTGCTAATGAAAAACTGTTTTTT. The variable domain in full, with the rest retrieved from reference TRBV19 and TRBJ1-4, is DGGITQSPKYLFRKEGQNVTLSCEQNLNHDAMYWYRQDPGQGLRLIYYSQIVNDFQKGDIAEGYSVSREKKESFPLTVTSAQKNPTAFYLCASKGVANEKLFFGSGTQLSVL.

The chain joins TRBV5-1 to TRBJ2-2; TRBD1 might be the D (6 bases). Germline lookup yields CDR1 SGHRS and CDR2 YFSETQ. This CDR3 region has 16 residues. V shed 0 bases and J shed 1 base, with 10 bases lying between them. The CDR3 here is CASSLGSGVNTGELFF. As DNA, the CDR3 is TGCGCCAGCAGCTTGGGGTCAGGGGTGAACACCGGGGAGCTGTTTTTT. The variable domain in full, completed from reference TRBV5-1 and TRBJ2-2, reads KAGVTQTPRYLIKTRGQQVTLSCSPISGHRSVSWYQQTPGQGLQFLFEYFSETQRNKGNFPGRFSGRQFSNSRSEMNVSTLELGDSALYLCASSLGSGVNTGELFFGEGSRLTVL.

The rearrangement uses TRBV2 and TRBJ1-1; 9 bases are a match to TRBD1. V lost 7 bases, J lost 0 bases, and 3 bases stayed unmatched. Germline loops: CDR1 SNHLY, CDR2 FYNNEI. This CDR3 comprises 14 residues. DNA for the CDR3: TGTGCCAGCACACGGACAGGGGTGAACACTGAAGCTTTCTTT. Translating gives CASTRTGVNTEAFF.

The chain couples TRBV11-3 to TRBJ2-7, with 10 bases lining up with TRBD1. The CDR3 is made up of 14 amino acids. The trim removed 3 bases at V and 7 bases at J, leaving 6 bases unmatched. Germline V gene lookup returns CDR1 SGHNT and CDR2 YENEEA. CDR3 sequence reads: CASSLAGQGWEQYF. The DNA of the CDR3 is TGTGCCAGCAGCTTGGCGGGACAGGGGTGGGAGCAGTACTTC.

This clone was counted a single time. CDR3 nucleotides: TGCGCCAGCAGCTTGGTGCCTGACAGCTACGAGCAGTACTTC. Protein product: CASSLVPDSYEQYF. The chain couples TRBV5-1 to TRBJ2-7; D is possibly TRBD1 (5 bases). This CDR3 contains 14 residues. Trimming shortened V by 0 bases and J by 3 bases, and 10 bases separated the two germline ends. In germline, CDR1 is SGHRS, CDR2 YFSETQ.

The chain couples TRBV19 to TRBJ1-2; 7 bases match TRBD1. The CDR3 runs 13 residues. V gave up 3 bases and J gave up 8 bases; unmatched junction bases: 6. Germline V gene lookup returns CDR1 LNHDA and CDR2 SQIVND (reference sequence). CDR3 sequence: CASSIVAGGGYTF. CDR3 nucleotide sequence: TGTGCCAGTAGTATTGTAGCAGGGGGAGGCTACACCTTC.